Listed below are T cell receptor beta chains from one sample, sequenced in a study of blood T cells in healthy people across ages. Via MiXCR, TCRdb re-called the 5' RACE reads, giving one row per CDR3 protein. This sample has a few hundred thousand distinct CDR3 sequences, with roughly 26% found just once. Sequenced sample: blood. These receptors all stem from an older woman in good health. The CDR3 runs from the conserved cysteine through the conserved F or W. Each record gives: clone size, J gene, D gene, V gene, CDR3 DNA, CDR3 protein. The D gene is left open where the match is weak. Size tells how often a clone was seen (once, few, many) or the class of an expanded clone, and some rows leave it out.

>-|TRBJ2-1|TRBD2|TRBV12-5
TGTGCTAGTGGTTTGGTAATGGCTAGCGGGAGGAATGAGCAGTTCTTC
CASGLVMASGRNEQFF
>-|TRBJ2-7|TRBD2|TRBV7-2
TGTGCCAGCAGCTTAATAGCGGGGGGGCCCCTCTACGAGCAGTACTTC
CASSLIAGGPLYEQYF
>medium-sized|TRBJ1-2|-|TRBV29-1
TGCAGCGTCTCTACAGAAGCCCAGAACTATGGCTACACCTTC
CSVSTEAQNYGYTF
>-|TRBJ2-1|TRBD2|TRBV5-1
TGCGCCAGCAGCTTGGCCGCGGGAGGGCCAGATGAGCAGTTCTTC
CASSLAAGGPDEQFF
>once|TRBJ1-1|-|TRBV4-2
TGTGCCAGCAGCCAGAGACAGGAGGAAGCTTTCTTT
CASSQRQEEAFF
>few|TRBJ1-3|TRBD1|TRBV7-2
TGTGCCAGCAGCTCGGACACCGGGACAGGGGGCGGAAACACCATATATTTT
CASSSDTGTGGGNTIYF
>-|TRBJ2-5|-|TRBV7-6
TGTGCCAGCAGCTCGGGACATAGGGGTGGGACCCAGTACTTC
CASSSGHRGGTQYF
>-|TRBJ2-2|-|TRBV28
TGTGCCAGCAGGGGGACTGCCCCGAACACCGGGGAGCTGTTTTTT
CASRGTAPNTGELFF
>few|TRBJ2-5|TRBD2|TRBV15
TGTGCCACCAGCAGAGATCGGGCTAGCGGGAGGAGTGGGGTTGAGACCCAGTACTTC
CATSRDRASGRSGVETQYF
>-|TRBJ2-5|-|TRBV10-3
TGTACCATCAGTGAGTCGACGGGGTCTGGCGGTATGTACTTC
CTISESTGSGGMYF
>-|TRBJ2-5|-|TRBV9
TGTGCCAGCAGCCCTCAGACCCAGTACTTC
CASSPQTQYF
>few|TRBJ1-1|-|TRBV5-1
TGCGCCAGCAGCCGGGACCCTGGGGGGAACACTGAAGCTTTCTTT
CASSRDPGGNTEAFF
>few|TRBJ2-1|-|TRBV7-2
TGTGCCAGCAGCTATCAAGCGGGCGATGAGCAGTTCTTC
CASSYQAGDEQFF
>many|TRBJ2-7|-|TRBV7-2
TGTGCCAGCAGCTTAGGCGGGTCCTCATACAACTTC
CASSLGGSSYNF
>-|TRBJ2-1|-|TRBV28
TGTGCCAGCAGTTTATACAGGCATGAGCAGTTCTTC
CASSLYRHEQFF
>-|TRBJ2-7|-|TRBV10-3
TGTGCCATCTCGCCTAGTACCTACGAGCAGTACTTC
CAISPSTYEQYF
>-|TRBJ1-6|-|TRBV27
TGTGCCAGCAGTTTATCACAGAGGAATTCACCCCTCCACTTT
CASSLSQRNSPLHF
>once|TRBJ2-2|TRBD1|TRBV28
TGTGCCAGCCTGAGGACAGGGGGGTCCGGGGAGCTGTTTTTT
CASLRTGGSGELFF
>few|TRBJ1-4|TRBD1|TRBV19
TGTGCCAGTAGTGCCGGGACAGGGACTGAAAAACTGTTTTTT
CASSAGTGTEKLFF
>-|TRBJ2-1|TRBD1|TRBV3-1
TGTGCCAGCAGAGGACAGGGGAAAAACAATGAGCAGTTCTTC
CASRGQGKNNEQFF
>-|TRBJ1-2|TRBD1|TRBV28
TGTGCCAGCAGTTCTGACAGGGTTCGTGGCTACACCTTC
CASSSDRVRGYTF
>-|TRBJ1-2|TRBD1|TRBV29-1
TGCAGCGTTGCACAGGGGTATGGCTACACCTTC
CSVAQGYGYTF
>many|TRBJ2-5|-|TRBV28
TGTGCCAGCAGTATCACCCGCAGGGGAAGAGAGACCCAGTACTTC
CASSITRRGRETQYF
>few|TRBJ2-3|-|TRBV2
TGTGCCAGCAGTGAGAAGGATACGCAGTATTTT
CASSEKDTQYF
>few|TRBJ2-3|-|TRBV5-1
TGCGCCAGCAGCGGCAGCGGAGGGGTAGATACGCAGTATTTT
CASSGSGGVDTQYF
>-|TRBJ2-5|TRBD1|TRBV27
TGTGCCAGCAGTTCCCTGGACAGGGAGACCCAGTACTTC
CASSSLDRETQYF
>few|TRBJ2-6|-|TRBV11-2
TGTGCCAGCAGCCAACAGGAAAGCACTGGGACCAACGTCCTGACTTTC
CASSQQESTGTNVLTF
>-|TRBJ1-1|-|TRBV6-1
TGTGCCAGCAGTACCCGACGGGGGACTAACACTGAAGCTTTCTTT
CASSTRRGTNTEAFF
>-|TRBJ2-7|-|TRBV29-1
TGCAGCGTTGCGAGGTGGGGCACTTACGAGCAGTACTTC
CSVARWGTYEQYF
>-|TRBJ1-2|-|TRBV7-9
TGTGCCAGCAGCCCAACACTACAGGGAAAGGGGGGCTATGGCTACACCTTC
CASSPTLQGKGGYGYTF
>-|TRBJ2-6|-|TRBV6-5
TGTGCCAGCAGTTCCCCGAGACAGAGCTCTGGGGCCAACGTCCTGACTTTC
CASSSPRQSSGANVLTF
>few|TRBJ1-1|-|TRBV18
TGTGCCAGCTCCCCACTGGGGGTAAACACTGAAGCTTTCTTT
CASSPLGVNTEAFF
>once|TRBJ2-1|TRBD2|TRBV9
TGTGCCAGCAGCGTAGCTACGACTAGCGGGAGGGCTGAGCAGTTCTTC
CASSVATTSGRAEQFF
>-|TRBJ2-7|TRBD2|TRBV18
TGTGCCAGCTCACCAATAGCGGGAGTATCCTACGAGCAGTACTTC
CASSPIAGVSYEQYF
>many|TRBJ1-1|-|TRBV20-1
TGCAGTGCTCCTCCGACGGGACTTTACACTGAAGCTTTCTTT
CSAPPTGLYTEAFF
>few|TRBJ2-7|TRBD1|TRBV24-1
TGTGCCACCAGTGATAACAGGGGAGAGGGGATCTACGAGCAGTACTTC
CATSDNRGEGIYEQYF
>-|TRBJ2-5|-|TRBV5-4
TGTGCCAGCAGCCGTCGTAAGGAGGGAGAGACCCAGTACTTC
CASSRRKEGETQYF
>-|TRBJ2-5|-|TRBV20-1
TGCAGTGCTAGAGCCGGGAGCGTAGAAGAGACCCAGTACTTC
CSARAGSVEETQYF
>few|TRBJ1-4|-|TRBV18
TGTGCCAGCTCACCACTCTTTGGGACCGGAAATGAAAAACTGTTTTTT
CASSPLFGTGNEKLFF
>once|TRBJ1-1|-|TRBV10-3
TGTGCCATCAGTGTTGGAGGGGAGAACACTGAAGCTTTCTTT
CAISVGGENTEAFF
>-|TRBJ2-7|-|TRBV4-3
TGCGCCAGCAGCCAAGATCGGCAGGGGATCTACGAGCAGTACTTC
CASSQDRQGIYEQYF
>few|TRBJ2-5|-|TRBV18
TGTGCCGGCTCACCACCGGAGGTCCAAGAGACCCAGTACTTC
CAGSPPEVQETQYF
>-|TRBJ2-7|-|TRBV5-1
TGCGCCAGCAGCACGGACACTTACGAGCAGTACTTC
CASSTDTYEQYF
>few|TRBJ1-1|TRBD1|TRBV13
TGTGCCAGCAGCTTCCAGGGGACAGGGGTGAGCACTGAAGCTTTCTTT
CASSFQGTGVSTEAFF
>-|TRBJ2-1|-|TRBV20-1
TGCAGTGCTAGAGACCCGGGAGTCAGCGATGAGCAGTTCTTC
CSARDPGVSDEQFF
>-|TRBJ2-5|-|TRBV5-5
TGTGCCAGCAGCCCATTACAGGGGAGGCGAGAGACCCAGTACTTC
CASSPLQGRRETQYF
>-|TRBJ2-6|TRBD2|TRBV20-1
TGCAGTGCTAGAGATGGCGGGAGGGGTCTATCTGGGGCCAACGTCCTGACTTTC
CSARDGGRGLSGANVLTF
>-|TRBJ2-1|-|TRBV20-1
TGCAGTGCTAGAGATTCGACTACTTACAATGAGCAGTTCTTC
CSARDSTTYNEQFF
>-|TRBJ1-4|TRBD1|TRBV6-2/TRBV6-3
TGTGCCAGCAGTTCAGCCGGGACAGGAAATGAAAAACTGTTTTTT
CASSSAGTGNEKLFF
>-|TRBJ1-5|-|TRBV12-3/TRBV12-4
TGTGCCAGCAGTTTCGCAGACAATCAGCCCCAGCATTTT
CASSFADNQPQHF
>-|TRBJ1-2|-|TRBV27
TGTGCCAGCAATCCGAGCCCCAGAACTAACTATGGCTACACCTTC
CASNPSPRTNYGYTF
>many|TRBJ1-2|TRBD1|TRBV20-1
TGCAGTGCTCCCCCGGGAGGGGGCTCTGGCTACACCTTC
CSAPPGGGSGYTF
>few|TRBJ2-4|-|TRBV20-1
TGCAGTGCTATTTTTGCCAAAAACATTCAGTACTTC
CSAIFAKNIQYF
>few|TRBJ2-6|-|TRBV7-2
TGTGCCAGCAGCCTCTCGGGGTTTGGATACTCTGGGGCCAACGTCCTGACTTTC
CASSLSGFGYSGANVLTF
>few|TRBJ1-5|-|TRBV18
TGTGCCAGCTCACCAACAACTCCCGGCTCTAAGGGAGGCAATCAGCCCCAGCATTTT
CASSPTTPGSKGGNQPQHF